This T cell receptor beta chain originates from a study of cytotoxic CD8 clonotypes in ibrutinib-treated CLL. Study details: The study included 11 to 12 relapsed/refractory and more than 14 treatment-naive patients; roughly 18 had IGHV unmutated disease.

CDR1 KGHSH and CDR2 LQKENI come from the germline V gene. The V end lost 6 bases, the J end lost 3 bases, and 14 bases lay between the germline ends. CDR3 length: 14 residues. Produced via immunoSEQ multiplex PCR; TCRdb's table is partial and in-frame only. The table includes some 150,000 clones, approximately 75% detected once. This clone was counted only a few times. The material sequenced was PBMCs, taken after 12 months of ibrutinib treatment. V and J are TRBV18 and TRBJ1-1; perhaps TRBD1 as D (5 bases). The TCR comes from a human donor with chronic lymphocytic leukemia. This CDR3 reads CASSSYRGDTEAFF. The CDR3 DNA reads TGTGCCAGCTCGTCATACCGGGGCGACACTGAAGCTTTCTTT.